Sequencing of this T cell receptor (beta chain) was carried out in a study of blood T cell repertoires in COVID-19. About the research overall: Samples of COVID-19 (acute and convalescent) were obtained from the United States, Italy and Spain.

Assay: immunoSEQ multiplex PCR; the TCRdb copy retains only in-frame clones and omits some. The sample lists over 120,000 clones, 65% to 85% seen once, with 4% in the top ten. This CDR3 is built from 15 residues. Germline V lookup: CDR1 MGHRA, CDR2 YSYEKL. V lost 3 bases to trimming and J lost 2 bases; unmatched junction nucleotides: 6. The receptor was derived from a woman aged 60-70 years with acute or convalescent COVID-19. The sample consisted of peripheral blood. This rearrangement joins TRBV4-1 to TRBJ1-1, with 7 bases fitting TRBD1. For the CDR3, the DNA is TGCGCCAGCAGCCAGCTTACAGGGGCCAACACTGAAGCTTTCTTT. The encoded protein is CASSQLTGANTEAFF.